What follows are 5 T cell receptor beta chains derived from one specimen sequenced in a study of blood T cell repertoires in COVID-19. TCRdb's copy holds only in-frame clones and misses some; the assay was immunoSEQ multiplex PCR. The table records 87,000 or so clones, about 87% of them present only once. The sample was peripheral blood. These receptors all come from a human donor with acute or convalescent COVID-19. The donor label of this sample is uncertain.

The rearrangement joins TRBV29-1 to TRBJ2-7; D is unclear. The germline gives CDR1 SQVTM, CDR2 ANQGSEA. V lost 4 bases and J lost 0, with 7 bases in between. CDR3 length equals 12 residues. The CDR3 bases are TGCAGCGTTGGCGGAGTCTCCTACGAGCAGTACTTC. Its protein product is CSVGGVSYEQYF.

The chain has TRBV3-1 (or the pseudogene TRBV3-2) and TRBJ1-2; tentatively, D is TRBD1 (6 bases). V gave up 0 bases and J gave up 0 bases, with 17 bases separating them. Germline V CDR1 and CDR2: LGHDT, YNNKEL (reference sequence). The CDR3 runs to 18 residues. The CDR3 DNA is TGTGCCAGCAGCCAAGAGGCTCCGGACAGCCCTTCTAACTATGGCTACACCTTC. Protein sequence: CASSQEAPDSPSNYGYTF.

This clone was seen only once. The V gene is TRBV6-2 or TRBV6-3, the J gene TRBJ1-6; 10 bases map to TRBD1. After removal of 4 bases from V and 8 bases from J, the junction contained 2 bases not matched to a gene. Germline CDR1 reads MNHEY; CDR2 reads SVGEGT. The CDR3 consists of 14 residues. CDR3 sequence: CASSSGTGDSPLHF. CDR3 in DNA: TGTGCCAGCAGTTCGGGGACAGGGGATTCACCCCTCCACTTT.

The J gene is TRBJ2-1, the V gene TRBV7-3, with TRBD2 matching 8 bases. Germline-derived CDR1 and CDR2 are SGHTA and FQGTGA. V was clipped by 5 bases and J by 2 bases; unmatched bases: 5. The CDR3 is made up of 15 amino acids. CDR3 DNA sequence: TGTGCCAGCAGCCGGAGCGGGGGTCCCTACAATGAGCAGTTCTTC. Protein sequence: CASSRSGGPYNEQFF.

V usage is TRBV3-1 (or the pseudogene TRBV3-2) and J usage is TRBJ1-2, with D unresolved. Trimming took off 0 bases at V and 4 bases at J, with 9 bases between the two ends. Germline V gives CDR1 LGHDT, CDR2 YNNKEL (reference sequence). The CDR3 runs 14 residues. The CDR3 bases are TGTGCCAGCAGCCAAGATAGTCGAGTCTATGGCTACACCTTC. The encoded protein is CASSQDSRVYGYTF.